These 24 T cell receptor beta chains were sequenced from one sample in a study of T-cell reconstitution after alpha-beta-depleted transplantation in children (dated by TCRdb to about 2016). Receptors were amplified or captured by PCR. Data came from an Illumina HiSeq 2500. To normalize quantification of the TCRbeta repertoire, the TCR libraries were built with molecular barcoding that relied on unique molecular identifiers. The raw public data were reprocessed by TCRdb itself: fastp quality trimming at Q25, MiXCR clonotype calling, in-frame beta chains only. Identical CDR3 protein sequences are pooled into one entry, listed with their most common genes and DNA. Present in this sample are fewer than 130,000 distinct CDR3 sequences, about 9.4% of which were seen just once. 8% to 9.5% of the sample is taken by the ten largest. This specimen consisted of PBMCs from the stem cell graft donor, obtained from the stem cell graft. The receptors come from a human donor who donated a stem cell graft to a child with acute lymphoblastic leukemia.

This clonotype was seen repeatedly, ten times or more. The gene calls are TRBV10-1 and TRBJ2-3, with 11 nucleotides matching TRBD1. CDR3 length: 16 amino acids. The germline V gene has CDR1 WNHNN and CDR2 SYGVQD (reference sequence). V trimming: 5 bases; J trimming: 8 bases; junction bases outside the gene matches: 12. CDR3 coding DNA: TGCGCCAGCAGTTCCGGGACAGGGGGATCTCTCGGTACGCAGTATTTT. The encoded protein is CASSSGTGGSLGTQYF.

This clonotype was counted at least ten times. This rearrangement joins TRBV28 to TRBJ2-1, with D maybe TRBD2 (5 bases). The V end was cut by 5 bases, the J end by 10 bases, with 18 bases between. The CDR3 spans 14 residues. CDR1 and CDR2 from the germline V gene are MDHEN and SYDVKM. The CDR3 DNA reads TGTGCCAGCAGTCTAGACTCACCCCCGGGGGAGCAGTTCTTC. Translation: CASSLDSPPGEQFF.

This clonotype was detected ten times or more. The genes are TRBV18 and TRBJ2-2; TRBD1 is a possible D gene (6 bases). Trimming shortened V by 6 bases and J by 1 base, and 18 bases separated the two germline ends. Germline-derived CDR1 and CDR2 are KGHSH and LQKENI. The length of the CDR3 is 17 residues. CDR3 coding DNA: TGTGCCAGCTCCCAAATCCAGACAGGCCAGAACACCGGGGAGCTGTTTTTT. This codes for CASSQIQTGQNTGELFF. Together with reference TRBV18 and TRBJ2-2, the CDR3 gives the full variable domain: NAGVMQNPRHLVRRRGQEARLRCSPMKGHSHVYWYRQLPEEGLKFMVYLQKENIIDESGMPKERFSAEFPKEGPSILRIQQVVRGDSAAYFCASSQIQTGQNTGELFFGEGSRLTVL.

The gene calls are TRBV7-9 and TRBJ2-1; D not certain. This CDR3 has 16 amino acids. Trimming left V 4 bases short and J 2 bases short, with 15 bases between. Looked up from germline, CDR1 is SEHNR and CDR2 is FQNEAQ (reference sequence). This CDR3 reads CASSSVPSKAYNEQFF. The CDR3, as DNA: TGTGCCAGCAGCTCCGTTCCATCCAAAGCCTACAATGAGCAGTTCTTC.

This clonotype was seen at least ten times. V and J are TRBV20-1 and TRBJ2-2, with a possible D match to TRBD2 (5 bases). There are 16 residues in the CDR3. The ends were cut back, 0 bases at V and 5 bases at J, with 16 bases in the middle. The V gene's germline CDR1 is DFQATT and CDR2 SNEGSKA (reference sequence). Here the CDR3 DNA reads TGCAGTGCTAGAGATCGCCAAGCGGTCTTAACCGGGGAGCTGTTTTTT. This translates into CSARDRQAVLTGELFF.

The J gene is TRBJ2-2, the V gene TRBV9; D perhaps matches TRBD2 (6 bases). Germline V CDR1 and CDR2: SGDLS, YYNGEE. Trimming removed 0 bases at V and 7 bases at J, with 13 bases between. The CDR3 runs 15 residues. CDR3 DNA: TGTGCCAGCAGCGTAGTAGGGGACGGGGGCGGGGAGCTGTTTTTT. Translating it yields CASSVVGDGGGELFF. The variable domain in full, with the rest retrieved from reference TRBV9 and TRBJ2-2, is DSGVTQTPKHLITATGQRVTLRCSPRSGDLSVYWYQQSLDQGLQFLIQYYNGEERAKGNILERFSAQQFPDLHSELNLSSLELGDSALYFCASSVVGDGGGELFFGEGSRLTVL.

In regard to this clonotype: This clone may be a read error of a much larger clone one base away. V and J are TRBV20-1 and TRBJ2-5; 7 nucleotides line up with TRBD2. The length of the CDR3 is 12 residues. The junction had 4 bases not matched to a gene; V was cut back by 4 bases and J by 5 bases. The germline CDR1 and CDR2 sequences are DFQATT and SNEGSKA (reference sequence). This CDR3 reads CSATGGGETQYF. Written as DNA, the CDR3 is TGCAGTGCTACGGGGGGAGGGGAGACCCAGTACTTC.

This clonotype was seen ten or more times. The chain carries TRBV7-2 and TRBJ2-7; 8 nucleotides line up with TRBD2. Germline CDR1 and CDR2: SGHTA and FQGNSA. With V trimmed by 5 bases and J by 6 bases, 12 bases remained unmatched. The CDR3 has 15 amino acids. The CDR3 loop reads CASSVTSGGRGEQYF. CDR3 coding DNA: TGTGCCAGCAGCGTTACTAGCGGAGGGAGGGGCGAGCAGTACTTC. Filled out from reference TRBV7-2 and TRBJ2-7, the complete variable domain reads GAGVSQSPSNKVTEKGKDVELRCDPISGHTALYWYRQSLGQGLEFLIYFQGNSAPDKSGLPSDRFSAERTGGSVSTLTIQRTQQEDSAVYLCASSVTSGGRGEQYFGPGTRLTVT.

In its sample, this clonotype was seen many times. The rearrangement joins TRBV15 to TRBJ2-3; tentatively, D is TRBD2 (6 bases). CDR1 is LNHNV and CDR2 is YYDKDF in the germline V gene (reference sequence). Deletions cut 0 bases from V and 2 bases from J, with 18 bases between. This CDR3 region has 18 residues. CDR3 amino acids: CATSRDRRELLHTDTQYF. CDR3 nucleotide sequence: TGTGCCACCAGCAGAGATCGGAGGGAGTTACTACACACAGATACGCAGTATTTT.

This clonotype was seen ten or more times. The chain links TRBV13 to TRBJ1-5, with no clear D. The V end lost 4 bases, the J end lost 4 bases, and 11 bases lay between the germline ends. From germline, CDR1 is PRHDT and CDR2 FYEKMQ (reference sequence). The CDR3 is 14 amino acids. The CDR3 is CASSSLSLNQPQHF. The CDR3 coding sequence is TGTGCCAGCAGCTCCCTTAGTTTGAATCAGCCCCAGCATTTT.

This clonotype was seen repeatedly, ten times or more. This sequence joins TRBV20-1 and TRBJ1-1; TRBD1 matches 7 bases. The CDR3 runs 12 residues. From germline, CDR1 is DFQATT and CDR2 SNEGSKA (reference sequence). Trimming removed 1 base from V and 7 bases from J; junction bases left unmatched: 3. DNA for the CDR3: TGCAGTGCTAGAGGGGGACAGCTTGAAGCTTTCTTT. It is translated as CSARGGQLEAFF.

This clonotype occurred many times. The V and J genes are TRBV5-6 and TRBJ1-1; 7 bases map to TRBD1. V was pared by 2 bases and J by 5 bases, with 6 bases of the junction left unmatched. This CDR3 is built from 14 residues. The germline V gene has CDR1 SGHDT and CDR2 YYEEEE. CDR3 region: CASSFRSGGTEAFF. The DNA of the CDR3 is TGTGCCAGCAGCTTTCGGTCAGGGGGGACTGAAGCTTTCTTT.

The table lists this clonotype with many counts. The chain combines TRBV29-1 with TRBJ2-3, with 7 bases that match TRBD1. The CDR3 extends over 12 amino acids. V gave up 5 bases and J gave up 5 bases; unmatched junction bases: 4. Per germline, CDR1 SQVTM and CDR2 ANQGSEA. DNA for the CDR3: TGCAGCGTTTCAGGGGGAAGAGATACGCAGTATTTT. It is translated as CSVSGGRDTQYF.

The V and J genes are TRBV9 and TRBJ2-7; no reliable D call. The ends were cut back, 0 bases at V and 1 base at J, with 8 bases in the middle. The V gene's germline CDR1 is SGDLS and CDR2 YYNGEE. The CDR3 covers 14 residues. CDR3 sequence reads: CASSVETSSYEQYF. CDR3 in DNA: TGTGCCAGCAGCGTAGAAACGAGTTCCTACGAGCAGTACTTC. Filled out from reference TRBV9 and TRBJ2-7, the complete variable domain reads DSGVTQTPKHLITATGQRVTLRCSPRSGDLSVYWYQQSLDQGLQFLIQYYNGEERAKGNILERFSAQQFPDLHSELNLSSLELGDSALYFCASSVETSSYEQYFGPGTRLTVT.

This clonotype showed up many times. The chain recombines TRBV5-1 with TRBJ1-1; a weak D match, TRBD1 (6 bases). CDR3 size: 16 residues. V lost 2 bases and J lost 6, with 20 bases in between. Looked up from germline, CDR1 is SGHRS and CDR2 is YFSETQ. The CDR3 sequence is CASSFSILQGNPEAFF. Here the CDR3 DNA reads TGCGCCAGCAGCTTTTCTATTCTACAGGGAAATCCTGAAGCTTTCTTT.

This clonotype was counted ten times or more. V usage is TRBV29-1 and J usage is TRBJ2-7, with 8 bases aligning to TRBD1. Germline loops: CDR1 SQVTM, CDR2 ANQGSEA. Germline trimming cut 2 bases from V and 2 bases from J; bases unmatched to any gene: 8. The CDR3 contains 15 residues. Here the CDR3 DNA reads TGCAGCGTTGAAATGGGGACAGGTAACGCCTACGAGCAGTACTTC. Protein product: CSVEMGTGNAYEQYF.

Many counts were recorded for this clonotype. The genes are TRBV27 and TRBJ2-7; no clear D gene. CDR1 and CDR2 (germline): MNHEY, SMNVEV (reference sequence). This CDR3 has 13 residues. Deletions cut 10 bases from V and 2 bases from J, with 15 bases between. The CDR3 region has the DNA TGTGCCACAGGCGACCGATCTCCCTACGAGCAGTACTTC. Its translation: CATGDRSPYEQYF.

This clonotype was found many times. The V and J genes are TRBV29-1 and TRBJ2-1; a weak D match, TRBD1 (6 bases). Looked up from germline, CDR1 is SQVTM and CDR2 is ANQGSEA. Deletions cut 3 bases from V and 1 base from J, with 25 bases between. This CDR3 has 19 amino acids. CDR3 sequence: CSVDSALDSGALSYNEQFF. The CDR3 bases are TGCAGCGTTGACTCAGCCCTCGATTCAGGGGCCCTTTCCTACAATGAGCAGTTCTTC.

This clonotype came up many times. V gene TRBV20-1 combines with J gene TRBJ2-4; TRBD2 is a possible D gene (6 bases). The V end was cut by 5 bases, the J end by 1 base, with 9 bases between. Germline CDR1 and CDR2: DFQATT and SNEGSKA (reference sequence). This CDR3 contains 13 residues. The CDR3, as DNA: TGCAGTGCTGGGGAGGCGGCCAAAAACATTCAGTACTTC. It specifies CSAGEAAKNIQYF.

The table lists this clonotype with many counts. The rearrangement links TRBV7-9 to TRBJ1-4; 12 nucleotides line up with TRBD1. The junction had 14 bases not matched to a gene; V was cut back by 4 bases and J by 5 bases. Germline V lookup: CDR1 SEHNR, CDR2 FQNEAQ (reference sequence). The CDR3 has 19 amino acids. The CDR3 spells CASSSQGTGGPAKNEKLFF. The CDR3 nucleotides read TGTGCCAGCAGCTCCCAGGGGACAGGGGGCCCAGCAAAAAATGAAAAACTGTTTTTT.

This clonotype was counted many times. DNA for the CDR3: TGTGCCAGCAGCGTAAGAGGCGGGGGGGATTACAATGAGCAGTTCTTC. The encoded protein is CASSVRGGGDYNEQFF. The gene calls are TRBV9 and TRBJ2-1; TRBD2 matches 9 bases. The junction had 6 bases not matched to a gene; V was cut back by 1 base and J by 4 bases. Germline loops: CDR1 SGDLS, CDR2 YYNGEE. The CDR3 totals 16 residues.

This clonotype showed up just a few times. The rearrangement joins TRBV5-1 to TRBJ1-2, with no clear D. The V end was cut by 0 bases, the J end by 5 bases, with 8 bases between. Germline-derived CDR1 and CDR2 are SGHRS and YFSETQ. This CDR3 has 13 residues. This chain's CDR3 is CASSLEASYGYTF. CDR3 in DNA: TGCGCCAGCAGCTTGGAAGCCTCTTATGGCTACACCTTC.

Many counts were recorded for this clonotype. The CDR3 DNA is TGCAGTGCTAAGGAAGGACAGGGCCGCACTGAAGCTTTCTTT. Translating it yields CSAKEGQGRTEAFF. The V and J genes are TRBV20-1 and TRBJ1-1; TRBD1 aligns across 8 bases. Per the germline V gene, CDR1 is DFQATT and CDR2 is SNEGSKA (reference sequence). With 4 bases clipped from V and 4 bases from J, the junction kept 8 bases outside the gene matches. The CDR3 is made up of 14 amino acids.

This clonotype was picked up a small number of times. This chain uses TRBV10-2 with TRBJ1-1; 7 bases align to TRBD1. Germline V gene sequence: CDR1 WSHSY, CDR2 SAAADI. V was clipped by 8 bases and J by 4 bases; unmatched bases: 7. The CDR3 is 13 amino acids. The CDR3 loop reads CASDDRVGTEAFF. CDR3 DNA: TGCGCCAGCGACGACAGGGTGGGCACTGAAGCTTTCTTT.